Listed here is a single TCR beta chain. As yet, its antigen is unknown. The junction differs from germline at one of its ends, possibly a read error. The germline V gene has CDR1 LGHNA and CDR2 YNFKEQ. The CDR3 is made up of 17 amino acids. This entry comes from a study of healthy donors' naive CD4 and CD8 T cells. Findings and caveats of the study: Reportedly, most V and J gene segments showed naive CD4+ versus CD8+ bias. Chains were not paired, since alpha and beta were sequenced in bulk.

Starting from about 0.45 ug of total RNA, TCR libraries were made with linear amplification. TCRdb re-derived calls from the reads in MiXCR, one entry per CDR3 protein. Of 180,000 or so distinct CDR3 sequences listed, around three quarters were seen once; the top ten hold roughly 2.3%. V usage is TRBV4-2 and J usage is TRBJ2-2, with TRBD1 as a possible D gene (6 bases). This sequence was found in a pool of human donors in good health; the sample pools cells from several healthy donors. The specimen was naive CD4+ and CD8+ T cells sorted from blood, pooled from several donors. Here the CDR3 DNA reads TGCGCCAGCAGCCAAGCTCCGTGGACAGTGAACACCGGGGAGCTGTTTTTT. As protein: CASSQAPWTVNTGELFF.